Listed below are T cell receptor beta chains from one sample, sequenced in a study of T cells expressing NK-cell markers. Reprocessing the 5' RACE reads, TCRdb reports a single entry for every CDR3 protein and omits DNA. Seen in this sample are 120,000 to 150,000 distinct CDR3 sequences; the ten most common clones hold roughly 12%. The sequenced sample was blood T cells: a sorted CD56 or NKG2C T cell subset, CD4+ or CD8+ T cells, or bulk PBMC T cells (not recorded which). These receptor sequences come from a man aged 18 to 35 in good health. Both conserved end residues are part of each CDR3.

J gene,V gene,CDR3 protein
TRBJ2-1,TRBV20-1,CSARTLAGVYNEQFF
TRBJ2-7,TRBV27,CASSLKGFSSYEQYF
TRBJ2-7,TRBV6-2/TRBV6-3,CASSGGPYEQYF
TRBJ2-5,TRBV15,CATSPRGETSAPEYQETQYF
TRBJ2-3,TRBV29-1,CSVPKLAGYTDTQYF
TRBJ2-3,TRBV7-9,CASSPTGTSGTDTQYF
TRBJ2-2,TRBV29-1,CSVIQGGAGELFF
TRBJ2-1,TRBV19,CASTWQGGDNEQFF
TRBJ2-7,TRBV3-1,CASTQSGLPYEQYF
TRBJ1-4,TRBV19,CASSIDTGRVEKLFF
TRBJ1-1,TRBV5-1,CASSISGTGGRDTEAFF
TRBJ2-7,TRBV5-1,CASSAPGAAYEQYF
TRBJ2-3,TRBV5-1,CASSLTGTTTDTQYF
TRBJ2-2,TRBV4-2,CASSQVPGQGAGELFF
TRBJ2-1,TRBV4-3,CASSQADRLAGGPYNEQFF
TRBJ1-1,TRBV20-1,CSARGRDLIPNTEAFF
TRBJ2-3,TRBV5-1,CASSLEGAGGALTDTQYF
TRBJ2-2,TRBV24-1,CATKAGVNTGELFF
TRBJ1-2,TRBV29-1,CSVEDRTGVTF